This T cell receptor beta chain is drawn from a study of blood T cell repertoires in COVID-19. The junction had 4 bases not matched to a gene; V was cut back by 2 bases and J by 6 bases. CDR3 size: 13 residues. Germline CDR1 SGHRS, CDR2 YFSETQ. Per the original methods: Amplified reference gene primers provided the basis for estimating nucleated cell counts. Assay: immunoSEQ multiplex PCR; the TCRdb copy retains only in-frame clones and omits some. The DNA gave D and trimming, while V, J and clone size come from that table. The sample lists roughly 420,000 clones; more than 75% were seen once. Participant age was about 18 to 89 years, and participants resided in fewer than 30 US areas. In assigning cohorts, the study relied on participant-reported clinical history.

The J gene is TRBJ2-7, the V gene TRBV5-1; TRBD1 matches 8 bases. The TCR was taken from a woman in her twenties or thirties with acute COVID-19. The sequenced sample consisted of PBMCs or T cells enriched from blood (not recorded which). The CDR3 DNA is TGCGCCAGCAGCTTCCAGACAGGGGCCGAGCAGTACTTC. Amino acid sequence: CASSFQTGAEQYF.